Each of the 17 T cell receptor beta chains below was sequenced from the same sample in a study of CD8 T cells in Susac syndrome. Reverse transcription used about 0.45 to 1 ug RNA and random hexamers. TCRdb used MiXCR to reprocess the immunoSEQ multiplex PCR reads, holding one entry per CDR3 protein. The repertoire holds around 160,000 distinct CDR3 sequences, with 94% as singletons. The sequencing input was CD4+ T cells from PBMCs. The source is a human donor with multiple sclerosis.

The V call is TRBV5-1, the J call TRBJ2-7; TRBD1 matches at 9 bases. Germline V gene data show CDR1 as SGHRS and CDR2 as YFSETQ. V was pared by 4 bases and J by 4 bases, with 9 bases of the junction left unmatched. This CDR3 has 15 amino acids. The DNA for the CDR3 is TGCGCCAGCAGCCCGACAGGGGGAAATGTTTACGAGCAGTACTTC. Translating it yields CASSPTGGNVYEQYF.

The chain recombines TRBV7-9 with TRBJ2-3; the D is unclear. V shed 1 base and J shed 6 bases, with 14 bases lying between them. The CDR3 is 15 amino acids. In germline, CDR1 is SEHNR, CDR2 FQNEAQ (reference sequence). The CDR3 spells CASSLVQYKADTQYF. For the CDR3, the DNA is TGTGCCAGCAGCTTAGTGCAATACAAGGCCGATACGCAGTATTTT.

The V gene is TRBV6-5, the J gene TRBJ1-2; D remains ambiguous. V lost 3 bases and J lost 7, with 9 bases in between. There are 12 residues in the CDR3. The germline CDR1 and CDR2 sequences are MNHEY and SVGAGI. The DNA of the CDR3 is TGTGCCAGCAGTTATTGGCTCGGTGGCTACACCTTC. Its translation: CASSYWLGGYTF.

This chain's CDR3 is CASSVEQADTGELFF. The CDR3, as DNA: TGTGCCAGCAGTGTTGAACAGGCGGACACCGGGGAGCTGTTTTTT. The V call is TRBV2, the J call TRBJ2-2, with D maybe TRBD1 (5 bases). V lost 4 bases to trimming and J lost 3 bases, with 12 bases between them. The germline gives CDR1 SNHLY, CDR2 FYNNEI. CDR3 size: 15 residues. Together with reference TRBV2 and TRBJ2-2, the CDR3 gives the full variable domain: EPEVTQTPSHQVTQMGQEVILRCVPISNHLYFYWYRQILGQKVEFLVSFYNNEISEKSEIFDDQFSVERPDGSNFTLKIRSTKLEDSAMYFCASSVEQADTGELFFGEGSRLTVL.

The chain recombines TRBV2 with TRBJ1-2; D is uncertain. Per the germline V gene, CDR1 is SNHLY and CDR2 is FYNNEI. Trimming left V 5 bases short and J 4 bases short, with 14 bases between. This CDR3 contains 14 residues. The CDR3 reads CASSLEDPFYGYTF. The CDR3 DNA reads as TGTGCCAGCAGTTTGGAGGATCCCTTCTATGGCTACACCTTC.

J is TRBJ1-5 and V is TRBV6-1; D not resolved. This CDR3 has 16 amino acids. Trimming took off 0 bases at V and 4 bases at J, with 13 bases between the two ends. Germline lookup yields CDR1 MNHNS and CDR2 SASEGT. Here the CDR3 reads CASSEALRSTNQPQHF. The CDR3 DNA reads TGTGCCAGCAGTGAAGCGCTAAGGTCCACTAATCAGCCCCAGCATTTT.

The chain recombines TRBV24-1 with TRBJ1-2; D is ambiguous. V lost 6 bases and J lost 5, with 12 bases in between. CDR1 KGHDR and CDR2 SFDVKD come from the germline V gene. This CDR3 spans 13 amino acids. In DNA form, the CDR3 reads TGTGCCACCAGTCCGGGCAGAGCATATGGCTACACCTTC. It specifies CATSPGRAYGYTF.

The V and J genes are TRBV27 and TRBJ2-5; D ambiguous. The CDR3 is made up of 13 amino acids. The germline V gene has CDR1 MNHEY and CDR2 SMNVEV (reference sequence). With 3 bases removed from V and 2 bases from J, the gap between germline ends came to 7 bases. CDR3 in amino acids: CASSFAVQETQYF. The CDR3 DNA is TGTGCCAGCAGTTTTGCGGTTCAAGAGACCCAGTACTTC.

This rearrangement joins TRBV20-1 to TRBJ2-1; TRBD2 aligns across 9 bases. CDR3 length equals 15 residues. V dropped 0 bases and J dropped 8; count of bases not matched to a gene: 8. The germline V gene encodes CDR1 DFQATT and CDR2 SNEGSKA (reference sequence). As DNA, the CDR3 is TGCAGTGCTAGAGATTGGGCGGGAGGGCCCGATGAGCAGTTCTTC. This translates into CSARDWAGGPDEQFF.

Here the CDR3 DNA reads TGTGCCAGCAGCTTATTGGGGAGTCGAGAAGAGACCCAGTACTTC. This encodes CASSLLGSREETQYF. The gene calls are TRBV7-7 and TRBJ2-5; possibly TRBD2 for D (5 bases). Germline values: CDR1 SSHAT, CDR2 FNYEAQ (reference sequence). Between the trimmed V and J ends, which lost 2 bases and 3 bases, there was a span of 13 bases. The CDR3 spans 15 residues.

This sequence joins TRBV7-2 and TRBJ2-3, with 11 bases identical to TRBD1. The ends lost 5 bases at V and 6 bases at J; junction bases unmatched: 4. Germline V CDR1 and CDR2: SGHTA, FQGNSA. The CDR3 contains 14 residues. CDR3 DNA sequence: TGTGCCAGCAGCCGGGACAGGGGGGGGGATACGCAGTATTTT. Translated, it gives CASSRDRGGDTQYF.

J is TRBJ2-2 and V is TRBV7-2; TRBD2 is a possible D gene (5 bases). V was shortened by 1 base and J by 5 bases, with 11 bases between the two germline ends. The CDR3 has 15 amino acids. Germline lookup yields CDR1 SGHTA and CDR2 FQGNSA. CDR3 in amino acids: CASSLVGTRTGELFF. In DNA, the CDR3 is TGTGCCAGCAGCTTAGTGGGAACTAGGACCGGGGAGCTGTTTTTT.

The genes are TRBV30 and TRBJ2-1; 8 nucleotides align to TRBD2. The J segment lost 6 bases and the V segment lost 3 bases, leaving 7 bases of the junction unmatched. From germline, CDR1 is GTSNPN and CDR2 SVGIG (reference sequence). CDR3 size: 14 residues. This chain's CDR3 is CAWRSRSGTNEQFF. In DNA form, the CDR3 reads TGTGCCTGGAGGTCCCGTAGCGGGACCAATGAGCAGTTCTTC. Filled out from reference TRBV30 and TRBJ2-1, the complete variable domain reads SQTIHQWPATLVQPVGSPLSLECTVEGTSNPNLYWYRQAAGRGLQLLFYSVGIGQISSEVPQNLSASRPQDRQFILSSKKLLLSDSGFYLCAWRSRSGTNEQFFGPGTRLTVL.

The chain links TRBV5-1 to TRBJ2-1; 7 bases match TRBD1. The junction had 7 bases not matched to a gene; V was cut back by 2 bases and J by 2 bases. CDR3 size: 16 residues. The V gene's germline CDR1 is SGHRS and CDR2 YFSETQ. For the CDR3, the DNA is TGCGCCAGCAGCTTAACAGGGGCCACTACCTACAATGAGCAGTTCTTC. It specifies CASSLTGATTYNEQFF. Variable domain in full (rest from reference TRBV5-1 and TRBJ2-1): KAGVTQTPRYLIKTRGQQVTLSCSPISGHRSVSWYQQTPGQGLQFLFEYFSETQRNKGNFPGRFSGRQFSNSRSEMNVSTLELGDSALYLCASSLTGATTYNEQFFGPGTRLTVL.

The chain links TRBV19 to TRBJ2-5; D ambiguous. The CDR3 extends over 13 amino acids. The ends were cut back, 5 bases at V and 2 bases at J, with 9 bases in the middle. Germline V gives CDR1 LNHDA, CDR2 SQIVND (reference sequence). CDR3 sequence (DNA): TGTGCCAGTAGTTACCTCAATCAAGAGACCCAGTACTTC. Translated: CASSYLNQETQYF. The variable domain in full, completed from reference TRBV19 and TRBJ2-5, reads DGGITQSPKYLFRKEGQNVTLSCEQNLNHDAMYWYRQDPGQGLRLIYYSQIVNDFQKGDIAEGYSVSREKKESFPLTVTSAQKNPTAFYLCASSYLNQETQYFGPGTRLLVL.

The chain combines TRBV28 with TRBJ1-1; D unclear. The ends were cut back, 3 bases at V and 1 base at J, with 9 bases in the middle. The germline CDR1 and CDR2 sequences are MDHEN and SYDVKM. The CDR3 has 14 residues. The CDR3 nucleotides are TGTGCCAGCAGTTTCCCTGGAGGGAACACTGAAGCTTTCTTT. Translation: CASSFPGGNTEAFF.

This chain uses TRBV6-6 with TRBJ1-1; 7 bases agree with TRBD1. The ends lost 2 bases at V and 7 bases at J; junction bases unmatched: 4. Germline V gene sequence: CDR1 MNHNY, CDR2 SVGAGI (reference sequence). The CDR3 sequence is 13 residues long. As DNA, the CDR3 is TGTGCCAGCAGTTACACAGACAGGGTTGAAGCTTTCTTT. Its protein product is CASSYTDRVEAFF.